The 19 T cell receptor beta chains listed next were all sequenced from one sample in a study of identical twins. One entry per CDR3 protein, called by TCRdb with MiXCR from the 5' RACE reads. The table records 1.5 million to 2 million distinct CDR3 sequences, roughly 35% of them present only once. Sequences were obtained from cord blood. Every receptor here comes from a newborn girl in good health.

This clonotype was seen a handful of times. V is TRBV9 and J is TRBJ2-5; the match to TRBD2 covers 14 bases. The V gene's germline CDR1 is SGDLS and CDR2 YYNGEE. V lost 0 bases to trimming and J lost 3 bases; unmatched junction nucleotides: 4. The CDR3 consists of 17 residues. The CDR3 region has the DNA TGTGCCAGCAGCGTAGGAGGGACTAGCGGGAGAAAAGAGACCCAGTACTTC. Translated, it gives CASSVGGTSGRKETQYF.

The rearrangement uses TRBV4-1 and TRBJ2-1; 9 nucleotides line up with TRBD1. Germline V gene lookup returns CDR1 MGHRA and CDR2 YSYEKL. V was clipped by 5 bases and J by 8 bases; unmatched bases: 16. CDR3 length: 17 residues. CDR3 DNA sequence: TGCGCCAGCAGCTTTCTCGGAGGGACAGGGTCTTGGGATGAGCAGTTCTTC. Its protein is CASSFLGGTGSWDEQFF.

The gene calls are TRBV4-2 and TRBJ2-3; D is unresolved. Trimming took 0 bases from V and 2 from J, leaving 15 bases between them. Germline V gene sequence: CDR1 LGHNA, CDR2 YNFKEQ. This CDR3 region has 17 residues. DNA for the CDR3: TGTGCCAGCAGCCAAGATATGCTCAGGCCCCTCACAGATACGCAGTATTTT. Amino acid sequence: CASSQDMLRPLTDTQYF.

The CDR3 is CSARRGSVKDTQYF. In DNA form, the CDR3 reads TGCAGTGCTAGACGAGGGAGCGTAAAAGATACGCAGTATTTT. The chain links TRBV20-1 to TRBJ2-3; D perhaps matches TRBD2 (5 bases). The CDR3 covers 14 residues. Germline lookup yields CDR1 DFQATT and CDR2 SNEGSKA (reference sequence). Trimming pared 2 bases from V and 5 bases from J, leaving 14 bases between.

This clonotype occurred a few times. The rearrangement links TRBV11-2 to TRBJ1-2; weak D call: TRBD1 (5 bases). The CDR3 covers 15 residues. CDR1 and CDR2 (germline): SGHAT, FQNNGV. Between the trimmed V and J ends, which lost 1 base and 1 base, there was a span of 10 bases. CDR3 sequence reads: CASSLVGGFNYGYTF. The CDR3 DNA reads as TGTGCCAGCAGCTTAGTGGGGGGATTTAACTATGGCTACACCTTC.

V gene TRBV14 combines with J gene TRBJ1-6; TRBD1 might be the D (6 bases). CDR1 SGHDN and CDR2 FVKESK come from the germline V gene. V was pared by 4 bases and J by 9 bases, with 13 bases between. This CDR3 is built from 14 residues. The CDR3 loop is CASSRPGVGSPLHF. The CDR3 DNA follows: TGTGCCAGCAGCCGCCCAGGGGTGGGTTCACCCCTCCACTTT.

This clonotype has a count of ten or more. V gene TRBV2 combines with J gene TRBJ1-5; tentatively, D is TRBD1 (5 bases). The CDR3 is 13 amino acids. V was trimmed by 4 bases and J by 2 bases, leaving 6 bases between them. Germline V gene data show CDR1 as SNHLY and CDR2 as FYNNEI. CDR3 in amino acids: CASSGRGNQPQHF. The CDR3 DNA sequence: TGTGCCAGCAGTGGCAGGGGCAATCAGCCCCAGCATTTT.

The V gene is TRBV6-1, the J gene TRBJ1-4, with a possible D match to TRBD1 (5 bases). The CDR3 runs 14 residues. Per germline, CDR1 MNHNS and CDR2 SASEGT. V lost 7 bases to trimming and J lost 6 bases, with 15 bases between them. The CDR3 DNA sequence: TGTGCCAGCACCCGACCGGGACCTTATGAAAAACTGTTTTTT. Translated: CASTRPGPYEKLFF.

This clonotype appeared a few times. The chain has TRBV4-1 and TRBJ2-2; no definite D call. The CDR3 runs 19 residues. The V and J ends lost 1 base and 2 bases respectively, with 20 bases between them. Germline V gives CDR1 MGHRA, CDR2 YSYEKL. The CDR3 nucleotides are TGCGCCAGCAGCCAAGGACCCCTCCCTTTAGACGTTAACACCGGGGAGCTGTTTTTT. It translates to CASSQGPLPLDVNTGELFF.

In the case of this clonotype: In this CDR3 the conserved last residue, phenylalanine or tryptophan, is missing, so a read error is likely. The CDR3 here is CASSESVGAGFYGYTY. In DNA form, the CDR3 reads TGCGCCAGCAGTGAGTCGGTAGGGGCAGGGTTCTATGGCTACACCTAC. The rearrangement joins TRBV10-2 to TRBJ1-2, with D possibly being TRBD1 (5 bases). There are 16 residues in the CDR3. Germline lookup yields CDR1 WSHSY and CDR2 SAAADI. Trimming took 0 bases from V and 4 from J, leaving 15 bases between them.

This chain joins TRBV6-5 and TRBJ1-1, with 7 bases lining up with TRBD1. Germline values: CDR1 MNHEY, CDR2 SVGAGI. The length of the CDR3 is 14 residues. Losses at the gene ends were 5 bases for V and 4 bases for J; bases not matched to a gene: 7. CDR3 sequence reads: CASSPYRGVTEAFF. The CDR3 DNA sequence: TGTGCCAGCAGTCCATACAGGGGCGTCACTGAAGCTTTCTTT.

The gene calls are TRBV6-1 and TRBJ1-5; 8 bases fit TRBD1. There are 17 residues in the CDR3. J was trimmed by 8 bases and V by 3 bases; bases with no gene match: 15. CDR1 MNHNS and CDR2 SASEGT come from the germline V gene. CDR3 in DNA: TGTGCCAGCAGTGATCAGGGGGCGCCGCCGTTATTGAAGCCCCAGCATTTT. Protein sequence: CASSDQGAPPLLKPQHF.

This clonotype came up once. The rearrangement links TRBV5-1 to TRBJ2-1; 7 nucleotides agree with TRBD1. Germline CDR1 and CDR2: SGHRS and YFSETQ. There are 14 residues in the CDR3. V was pared by 1 base and J by 8 bases, with 6 bases of the junction left unmatched. In DNA form, the CDR3 reads TGCGCCAGCAGCTTGCACAGGGGTTTGCATGAGCAGTTCTTC. Encoded protein: CASSLHRGLHEQFF.

This clonotype occurred a few times. The rearrangement links TRBV5-1 to TRBJ1-2; no firm D call. The CDR3 length is 13 residues. Per the germline V gene, CDR1 is SGHRS and CDR2 is YFSETQ. V was shortened by 2 bases and J by 4 bases, with 9 bases between the two germline ends. The CDR3 DNA follows: TGCGCCAGCAGCTTTATAACAGCCTATGGCTACACCTTC. Translation: CASSFITAYGYTF.

V usage is TRBV7-2 and J usage is TRBJ2-3, with 7 nucleotides matching TRBD2. Germline CDR1 SGHTA, CDR2 FQGNSA. V was pared by 3 bases and J by 3 bases, with 12 bases of the junction left unmatched. The CDR3 covers 17 residues. CDR3 protein: CASSFRLADSRTDTQYF. Here the CDR3 DNA reads TGTGCCAGCAGCTTCCGACTAGCTGATAGTAGGACAGATACGCAGTATTTT.

This clonotype occurred a few times. This chain connects TRBV27 to TRBJ2-7, with 8 positions matching TRBD2. CDR1 and CDR2 (germline): MNHEY, SMNVEV (reference sequence). The ends lost 2 bases at V and 7 bases at J; junction bases unmatched: 10. The CDR3 covers 15 residues. CDR3 nucleotide sequence: TGTGCCAGCAGTTTACGGTCGGGGGGGTACAATGAGCAGTACTTC. Residues: CASSLRSGGYNEQYF.

This clonotype was seen only a few times. The chain recombines TRBV24-1 with TRBJ2-1; TRBD2 matches 8 bases. The CDR3 totals 16 residues. With 5 bases clipped from V and 2 bases from J, the junction kept 7 bases outside the gene matches. Germline values: CDR1 KGHDR, CDR2 SFDVKD. The DNA for the CDR3 is TGTGCCACCAGTGGGGCGGGAGGTGGCACCTACAATGAGCAGTTCTTC. Its protein product is CATSGAGGGTYNEQFF.

This clonotype was found once. The V gene is TRBV11-2, the J gene TRBJ2-5, with D possibly being TRBD1 (5 bases). Germline lookup yields CDR1 SGHAT and CDR2 FQNNGV. This CDR3 has 14 amino acids. Trimming left V 5 bases short and J 11 bases short, with 21 bases between. The CDR3: CASSPGRTQYGQYF. The CDR3 DNA reads as TGTGCCAGCAGCCCAGGACGGACACAGTACGGGCAGTACTTC.

This clonotype came up a few times. V gene TRBV2 combines with J gene TRBJ2-7; perhaps TRBD2 as D (7 bases). The CDR3 runs to 13 residues. Trimming stripped 11 bases from V and 7 bases from J, with 21 bases between. Germline lookup yields CDR1 SNHLY and CDR2 FYNNEI. The CDR3 reads CASGRGRDNEQYF. CDR3 DNA sequence: TGTGCCTCCGGCCGGGGGAGGGACAATGAGCAGTACTTC.